This T cell receptor (beta chain) appears in the sequencing data of a study of blood T cell repertoires in COVID-19. This CDR3 region has 13 residues. Trimming pared 5 bases from V and 7 bases from J, leaving 14 bases between. CDR1 SNHLY and CDR2 FYNNEI come from the germline V gene. Repertoires were generated with immunoSEQ multiplex PCR, while TCRdb's copy carries only in-frame clones and drops some. This sample carries approximately 300,000 clones, roughly 80% of them seen once, and the ten largest clones take around 4%. The J gene is TRBJ1-1, the V gene TRBV2; D perhaps matches TRBD1 (6 bases). This receptor was obtained from a woman aged 50 to 65 with active or convalescent COVID-19. Sequencing input: peripheral blood. For the CDR3, the DNA is TGTGCCAGCAGTCGGGAGGCAGGGGTTGAAGCTTTCTTT. This sequence encodes CASSREAGVEAFF.